Below, 21 T cell receptor beta chains from the same sample are listed, as sequenced in a study of shared clonotypes between healthy human individuals (dated by TCRdb to between 2020 and 2021). The library was prepared using the immunoSEQ multiplex PCR assay. TCRdb carries this immuneACCESS record with in-frame sequences only. Its versions omit some clonotypes, under half of them owing to an unresolved V gene in the studies checked, with the rest unexplained. Present in this sample are 490,000 or so clones, about three quarters of which were seen just once. The biggest ten clones account for 10% to 15% of the sample. The sequenced sample was PBMCs. The receptors shown here come from a woman between 35 and 50 years old in good health. Some clones in this sample may be carry-over from other donors' samples.

In DNA form, the CDR3 reads TGCGCCAGCAGCCCCCGGATGGGGAGTTATGGCTACACCTTC. Protein product: CASSPRMGSYGYTF. The rearrangement uses TRBV4-1 and TRBJ1-2; no reliable D call. Trimming cost V 4 bases and J 5 bases, with 14 bases left between them. The CDR3 loop spans 14 amino acids. Germline CDR1 is MGHRA and CDR2 is YSYEKL.

This clone has a handful of counts. V usage is TRBV6-1 and J usage is TRBJ2-7, with D perhaps TRBD1 (5 bases). There are 16 residues in the CDR3. Deletions cut 1 base from V and 3 bases from J, with 16 bases between. Germline V lookup: CDR1 MNHNS, CDR2 SASEGT. In DNA form, the CDR3 reads TGTGCCAGCAGTGAAGTAGGGGAAAGCCCAGTCTACGAGCAGTACTTC. It encodes CASSEVGESPVYEQYF.

This chain uses TRBV19 with TRBJ1-5, with a weak D call TRBD1 (6 bases). The CDR3 sequence is 15 residues long. The germline V and J ends were trimmed by 3 bases and 4 bases, with 13 bases remaining between them. Germline values: CDR1 LNHDA, CDR2 SQIVND (reference sequence). The CDR3 loop reads CASSIARGPNQPQHF. CDR3 coding DNA: TGTGCCAGTAGTATTGCCAGGGGCCCGAATCAGCCCCAGCATTTT.

This clone was counted only a few times. The chain couples TRBV27 to TRBJ2-3; the match to TRBD2 covers 7 bases. This CDR3 has 13 amino acids. With 3 bases clipped from V and 4 bases from J, the junction kept 1 base outside the gene matches. Germline V gene lookup returns CDR1 MNHEY and CDR2 SMNVEV (reference sequence). For the CDR3, the DNA is TGTGCCAGCAGTTTGGGAGGGCCAGATACGCAGTATTTT. Translating gives CASSLGGPDTQYF.

This rearrangement joins TRBV19 to TRBJ2-3, with a weak D call TRBD1 (5 bases). With 6 bases removed from V and 4 bases from J, the gap between germline ends came to 8 bases. CDR3 length: 12 amino acids. In germline, CDR1 is LNHDA, CDR2 SQIVND (reference sequence). The chain's CDR3 is CASSTTADTQYF. The DNA for the CDR3 is TGTGCCAGTAGCACGACAGCAGATACGCAGTATTTT.

The chain couples TRBV7-2 to TRBJ2-1; 11 bases line up with TRBD2. CDR3 length equals 17 residues. CDR1 is SGHTA and CDR2 is FQGNSA in the germline V gene. After removal of 4 bases from V and 8 bases from J, the junction contained 13 bases not matched to a gene. This chain's CDR3 is CASSSLLSGRANHEQFF. CDR3 bases: TGTGCCAGCAGCTCCCTCCTTAGCGGGAGGGCCAACCATGAGCAGTTCTTC.

In regard to this clone: A clone one base away is much larger, so this may be a read error. The sample contains more than one DNA sequence encoding this CDR3. The chain has TRBV28 and TRBJ2-2; D is perhaps TRBD2 (5 bases). This CDR3 is built from 16 residues. Germline CDR1 and CDR2: MDHEN and SYDVKM. CDR3: CASSFLRGRNTGELFF. CDR3 DNA: TGTGCCAGCAGTTTTTTACGAGGGCGGAACACCGGGGAGCTGTTTTTC.

The chain links TRBV27 to TRBJ2-1; the match to TRBD2 covers 12 bases. V shed 0 bases, J shed 5 bases, and the junction held 14 bases outside the gene matches. The CDR3 runs to 20 residues. Germline V CDR1 and CDR2: MNHEY, SMNVEV (reference sequence). CDR3 DNA sequence: TGTGCCAGCAGTTTATCCCCCGGCCTAGCGGGAGGGAGGAAAGACAATGAGCAGTTCTTC. Encoded protein: CASSLSPGLAGGRKDNEQFF.

The chain has TRBV28 and TRBJ2-3; D uncertain. The V end lost 6 bases, the J end lost 6 bases, and 10 bases lay between the germline ends. The germline V gene encodes CDR1 MDHEN and CDR2 SYDVKM. There are 12 residues in the CDR3. The CDR3 sequence is CASSPPSDTQYF. CDR3 DNA sequence: TGTGCCAGCAGCCCTCCGTCCGATACGCAGTATTTT.

This chain links TRBV2 with TRBJ2-3; TRBD2 matches 9 bases. V was pared by 5 bases and J by 2 bases, with 17 bases of the junction left unmatched. CDR1 is SNHLY, CDR2 FYNNEI, per germline. The CDR3 has 19 residues. CDR3 loop: CASSLRGHGGRGSTDTQYF. The CDR3 region has the DNA TGTGCCAGCAGTCTGAGGGGGCATGGCGGGAGGGGCTCCACAGATACGCAGTATTTT.

This clone has only a few counts. Other DNA sequences from this sample encode an identical CDR3 as well. The chain carries TRBV5-1 and TRBJ1-4; TRBD1 agrees at 8 bases. The CDR3 is 15 amino acids. The germline gives CDR1 SGHRS, CDR2 YFSETQ. The V and J ends lost 2 bases and 2 bases, in that order; junction bases with no gene match: 2. The DNA of the CDR3 is TGCGCCAGCAGCTTAGGACAGGGCACTAATGAAAAACTGTTTTTT. This translates into CASSLGQGTNEKLFF.

The V and J genes are TRBV11-1 and TRBJ2-5; no reliable D call. Germline assignment: CDR1 SGHAT and CDR2 FQDESV (reference sequence). CDR3 length: 12 residues. Trimming shortened V by 5 bases and J by 5 bases, and 9 bases separated the two germline ends. The CDR3 DNA follows: TGTGCCAGCAGCCATGATAGGGAGACCCAGTACTTC. Its protein is CASSHDRETQYF.

This clone was counted a single time. One end of the junction varies from germline; a read error may be responsible. This chain links TRBV30 with TRBJ1-2; D call uncertain. The CDR3 length is 12 residues. The germline V gene encodes CDR1 GTSNPN and CDR2 SVGIG (reference sequence). This chain's CDR3 is CARSQAGLGYTF. The CDR3 nucleotides read TGTGCCCGGAGTCAGGCCGGGCTTGGCTACACCTTC.

This sequence joins TRBV14 and TRBJ2-5; D unclear. V was pared by 0 bases and J by 5 bases, with 19 bases between. The CDR3 totals 17 residues. The germline gives CDR1 SGHDN, CDR2 FVKESK. CDR3 sequence reads: CASSQEPPTSVKETQYF. In DNA, the CDR3 is TGTGCCAGCAGCCAAGAACCCCCAACGTCGGTTAAGGAGACCCAGTACTTC.

The chain links TRBV7-2 to TRBJ2-2; D not certain. This CDR3 region has 16 residues. V dropped 0 bases and J dropped 6 bases, with 14 bases sitting between them. Germline CDR1 is SGHTA and CDR2 is FQGNSA. The CDR3 sequence is CASSLAGIKVPGELFF. CDR3 coding DNA: TGTGCCAGCAGCTTAGCAGGAATCAAGGTGCCCGGGGAGCTGTTTTTT.

To note about this clone: A much larger clone sits a single nucleotide away, making a read error possible. The V and J genes are TRBV7-3 and TRBJ1-2; 8 bases are shared with TRBD1. V trimming: 0 bases; J trimming: 5 bases; junction bases outside the gene matches: 8. Germline V lookup: CDR1 SGHTA, CDR2 FQGTGA. The CDR3 runs 16 residues. The DNA for the CDR3 is TGTGCCAGCAGCTTAACTCTGGACAGGGACCAGTATGGCTACACCTTC. Amino acid sequence: CASSLTLDRDQYGYTF. Filled out from reference TRBV7-3 and TRBJ1-2, the complete variable domain reads GAGVSQTPSNKVTEKGKYVELRCDPISGHTALYWYRQSLGQGPEFLIYFQGTGAADDSGLPNDRFFAVRPEGSVSTLKIQRTERGDSAVYLCASSLTLDRDQYGYTFGSGTRLTVV.

The chain is built from TRBV30 and TRBJ2-3, with D perhaps TRBD2 (5 bases). From germline, CDR1 is GTSNPN and CDR2 SVGIG (reference sequence). Deletions cut 0 bases from V and 7 bases from J, with 14 bases between. The CDR3 length is 14 residues. The DNA of the CDR3 is TGTGCCTGGAGTGTACGGGGTCTCAGAAATACGCAGTATTTT. This translates into CAWSVRGLRNTQYF.

The chain has TRBV28 and TRBJ2-7; 7 bases match TRBD2. Germline V CDR1 and CDR2: MDHEN, SYDVKM. V shed 6 bases, J shed 2 bases, and the junction held 7 bases outside the gene matches. The CDR3 contains 14 residues. This CDR3 is CASSLPGLPYEQYF. CDR3 in DNA: TGTGCCAGCAGCCTACCGGGACTACCCTACGAGCAGTACTTC.

The chain joins TRBV9 to TRBJ2-1; either TRBD1 or TRBD2 may fit D (5 bases each). The CDR3 runs to 14 residues. The V end was cut by 6 bases, the J end by 0 bases, with 10 bases between. CDR1 is SGDLS, CDR2 YYNGEE, per germline. In DNA, the CDR3 is TGTGCCAGCATCGCAGGGAGCTCCTACAATGAGCAGTTCTTC. Amino acids: CASIAGSSYNEQFF.

Turning to this clone: One base away lies a much larger clone, so this may be a sequencing read error. The same CDR3 is also encoded by other DNA sequences in this sample. The chain combines TRBV7-9 with TRBJ2-5, with D unresolved. Trimming took 3 bases from V and 8 from J, leaving 13 bases between them. Germline V lookup: CDR1 SEHNR, CDR2 FQNEAQ (reference sequence). CDR3 length equals 13 residues. CDR3 residues: CASSLGLLETQYF. The CDR3, as DNA: TGTGCCAGCAGCTTGGGATTGCTGGAAACCCAGTACTTC. Full variable domain (missing parts from reference TRBV7-9 and TRBJ2-5): DTGVSQNPRHKITKRGQNVTFRCDPISEHNRLYWYRQTLGQGPEFLTYFQNEAQLEKSRLLSDRFSAERPKGSFSTLEIQRTEQGDSAMYLCASSLGLLETQYFGPGTRLLVL.

The chain carries TRBV27 and TRBJ2-7; TRBD2 matches at 7 bases. Trimming cost V 3 bases and J 2 bases; bases outside gene matches: 4. The CDR3 runs to 14 residues. Germline V gene sequence: CDR1 MNHEY, CDR2 SMNVEV (reference sequence). This chain's CDR3 is CASSLGLTPYEQYF. The CDR3 region has the DNA TGTGCCAGCAGTTTGGGACTAACACCCTACGAGCAGTACTTC.